A few counts support the clone carrying this TCR beta chain. This entry belongs to a study of CD8 T cells in Susac syndrome. The CDR3 extends over 10 amino acids. Germline V gene sequence: CDR1 LNHDA, CDR2 SQIVND (reference sequence). V lost 5 bases to trimming and J lost 6 bases, with 4 bases between them. Random-hexamer reverse transcription was applied to about 0.5 to 1 ug RNA. MiXCR, run by TCRdb on the immunoSEQ multiplex PCR reads, gives a single entry per CDR3 protein. The table has some 140,000 distinct CDR3 sequences, approximately 90% seen once. Sample: CD8+ T cells from PBMCs. This clonotype was sampled from a human donor with multiple sclerosis. The chain recombines TRBV19 with TRBJ1-1; D is undetermined. The CDR3, as DNA: TGTGCCAGTAGTGGCCCTGAAGCTTTCTTT. Translating gives CASSGPEAFF.